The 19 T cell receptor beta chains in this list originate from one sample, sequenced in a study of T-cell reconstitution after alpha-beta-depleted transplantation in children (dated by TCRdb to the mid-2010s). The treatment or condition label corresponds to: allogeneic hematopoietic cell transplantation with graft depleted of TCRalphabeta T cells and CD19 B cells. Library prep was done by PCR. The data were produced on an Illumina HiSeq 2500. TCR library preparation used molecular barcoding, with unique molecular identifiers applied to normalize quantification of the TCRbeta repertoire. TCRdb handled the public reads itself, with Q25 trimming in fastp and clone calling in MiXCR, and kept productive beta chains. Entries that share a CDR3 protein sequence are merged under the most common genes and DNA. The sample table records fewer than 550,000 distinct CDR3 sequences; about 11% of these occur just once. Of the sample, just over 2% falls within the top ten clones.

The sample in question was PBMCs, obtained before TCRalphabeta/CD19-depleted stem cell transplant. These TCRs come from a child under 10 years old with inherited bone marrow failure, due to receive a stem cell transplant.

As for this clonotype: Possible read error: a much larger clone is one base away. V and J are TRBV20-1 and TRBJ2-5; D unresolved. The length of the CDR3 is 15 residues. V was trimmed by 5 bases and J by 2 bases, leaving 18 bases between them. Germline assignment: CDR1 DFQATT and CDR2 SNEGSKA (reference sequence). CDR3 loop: CSAALMGGVQETQYF. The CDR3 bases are TGCAGTGCTGCGCTTATGGGCGGTGTACAAGAGACCCAGTACTTC.

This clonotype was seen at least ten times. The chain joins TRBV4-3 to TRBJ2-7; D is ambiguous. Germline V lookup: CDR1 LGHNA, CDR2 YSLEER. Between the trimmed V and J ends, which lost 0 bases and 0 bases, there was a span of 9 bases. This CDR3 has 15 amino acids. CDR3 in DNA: TGCGCCAGCAGCCAAGATTACCAAAGCTCCTACGAGCAGTACTTC. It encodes CASSQDYQSSYEQYF.

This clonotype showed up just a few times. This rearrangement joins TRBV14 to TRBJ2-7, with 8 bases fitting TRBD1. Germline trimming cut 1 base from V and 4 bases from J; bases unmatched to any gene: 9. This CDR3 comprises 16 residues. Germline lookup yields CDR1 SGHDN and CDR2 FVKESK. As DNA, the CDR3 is TGTGCCAGCAGCCAAGCAGGGGGACAGGAAGATTACGAGCAGTACTTC. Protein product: CASSQAGGQEDYEQYF.

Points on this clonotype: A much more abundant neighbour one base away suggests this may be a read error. The CDR3 sequence is CSAKQGVDQPQHF. The CDR3 DNA is TGCAGCGCAAAACAGGGAGTGGATCAGCCCCAGCATTTT. This chain joins TRBV29-1 and TRBJ1-5, with D possibly being TRBD1 (6 bases). Germline V lookup: CDR1 SQVTM, CDR2 ANQGSEA. CDR3 length: 13 amino acids. V lost 7 bases and J 5 bases, leaving 15 bases between the germline ends.

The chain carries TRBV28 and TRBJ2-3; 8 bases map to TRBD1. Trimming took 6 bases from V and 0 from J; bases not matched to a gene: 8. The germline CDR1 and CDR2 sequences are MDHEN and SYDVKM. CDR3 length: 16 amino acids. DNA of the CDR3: TGTGCCAGCAGCCAAATCAGGGGGCGAAGCACAGATACGCAGTATTTT. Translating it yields CASSQIRGRSTDTQYF.

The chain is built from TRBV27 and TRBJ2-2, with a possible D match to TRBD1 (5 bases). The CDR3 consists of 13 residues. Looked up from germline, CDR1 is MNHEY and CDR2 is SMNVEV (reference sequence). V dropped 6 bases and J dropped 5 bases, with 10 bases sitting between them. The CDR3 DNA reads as TGTGCCAGCAGCCGAAGACAGACCGGGGAGCTGTTTTTT. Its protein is CASSRRQTGELFF.

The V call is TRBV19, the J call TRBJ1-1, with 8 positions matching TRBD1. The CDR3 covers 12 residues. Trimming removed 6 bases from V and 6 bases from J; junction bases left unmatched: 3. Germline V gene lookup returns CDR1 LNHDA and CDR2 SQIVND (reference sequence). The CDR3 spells CASSAGGAEAFF. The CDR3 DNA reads TGTGCCAGTAGCGCAGGGGGCGCTGAAGCTTTCTTT.

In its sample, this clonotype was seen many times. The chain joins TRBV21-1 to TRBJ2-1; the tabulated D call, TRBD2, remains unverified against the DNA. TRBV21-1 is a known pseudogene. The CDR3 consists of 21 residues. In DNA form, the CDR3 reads TGTGCCAGCAGCAAAGGGCCCGAGGAGCGGGAGTTCCCTAGCTCCTACAATGAGCAGTTCTTC. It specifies CASSKGPEEREFPSSYNEQFF.

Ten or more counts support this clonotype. The CDR3 coding sequence is TGCGCCAGCAGCCCACTAGCGGGAGGGACCTACGAGCAGTACTTC. As protein: CASSPLAGGTYEQYF. The gene calls are TRBV4-3 and TRBJ2-7; TRBD2 agrees at 13 bases. Germline CDR1 reads LGHNA; CDR2 reads YSLEER. The CDR3 has 15 amino acids. Trimming took 4 bases from V and 2 from J; bases not matched to a gene: 2.

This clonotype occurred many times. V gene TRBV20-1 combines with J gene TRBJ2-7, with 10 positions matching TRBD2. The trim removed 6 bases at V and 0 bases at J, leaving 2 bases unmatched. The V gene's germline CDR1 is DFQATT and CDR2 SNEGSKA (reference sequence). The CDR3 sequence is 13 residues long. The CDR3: CSAWTSGSYEQYF. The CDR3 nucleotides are TGCAGTGCGTGGACTAGCGGCTCCTACGAGCAGTACTTC.

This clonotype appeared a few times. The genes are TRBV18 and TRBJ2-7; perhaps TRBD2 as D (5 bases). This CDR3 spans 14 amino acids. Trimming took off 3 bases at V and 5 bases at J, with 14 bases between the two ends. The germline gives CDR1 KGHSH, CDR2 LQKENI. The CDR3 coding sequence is TGTGCCAGCTCACCGGGGTTCGGGGAAGACGAGCAGTACTTC. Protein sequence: CASSPGFGEDEQYF.

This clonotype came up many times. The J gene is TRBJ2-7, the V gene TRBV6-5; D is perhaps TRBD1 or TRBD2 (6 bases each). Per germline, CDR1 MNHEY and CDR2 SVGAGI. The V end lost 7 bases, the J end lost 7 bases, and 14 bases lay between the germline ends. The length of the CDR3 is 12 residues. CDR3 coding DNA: TGTGCCAGCACCAATGGGGGGCAGGAGCAGTACTTC. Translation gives CASTNGGQEQYF.

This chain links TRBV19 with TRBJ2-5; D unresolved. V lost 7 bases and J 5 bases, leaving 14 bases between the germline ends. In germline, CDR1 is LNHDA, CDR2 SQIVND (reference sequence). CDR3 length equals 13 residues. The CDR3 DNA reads TGTGCCAGTACCTCAGGATGGTCGGAGACCCAGTACTTC. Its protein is CASTSGWSETQYF.

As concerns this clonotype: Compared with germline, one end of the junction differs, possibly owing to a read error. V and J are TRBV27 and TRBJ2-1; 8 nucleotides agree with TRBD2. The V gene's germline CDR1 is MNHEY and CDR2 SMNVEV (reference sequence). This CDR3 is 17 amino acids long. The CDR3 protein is CASSISPTGGSYNEQFF. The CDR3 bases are TGTGCCAGCAGTATATCCCCCACGGGAGGGTCCTACAATGAGCAGTTCTTC.

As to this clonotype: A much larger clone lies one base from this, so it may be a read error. For the CDR3, the DNA is TGTGTCAGCAGTGGGGGAAGGGGGCACGAGCAGTACTTC. It yields the protein CVSSGGRGHEQYF. The chain carries TRBV27 and TRBJ2-7, with 7 bases identical to TRBD1. The V gene's germline CDR1 is MNHEY and CDR2 SMNVEV (reference sequence). The CDR3 runs 13 residues.

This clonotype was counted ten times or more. The CDR3 DNA reads as TGTGCCAGCAGATCTTCAGGGTCCCGCTCCTACGAGCAGTACTTC. It translates to CASRSSGSRSYEQYF. The rearrangement joins TRBV11-2 to TRBJ2-7; the D gene is possibly TRBD1 (5 bases). The CDR3 is 15 residues long. Between the trimmed V and J ends, which lost 6 bases and 0 bases, there was a span of 15 bases. Germline CDR1 SGHAT, CDR2 FQNNGV.

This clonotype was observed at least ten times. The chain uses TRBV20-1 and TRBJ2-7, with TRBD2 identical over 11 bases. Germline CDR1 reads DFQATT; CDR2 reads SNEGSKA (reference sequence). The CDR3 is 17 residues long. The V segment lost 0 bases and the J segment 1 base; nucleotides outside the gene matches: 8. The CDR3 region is CSAREPIAGGLSYEQYF. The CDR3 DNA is TGCAGTGCTAGAGAGCCCATAGCGGGAGGGCTGTCCTACGAGCAGTACTTC.

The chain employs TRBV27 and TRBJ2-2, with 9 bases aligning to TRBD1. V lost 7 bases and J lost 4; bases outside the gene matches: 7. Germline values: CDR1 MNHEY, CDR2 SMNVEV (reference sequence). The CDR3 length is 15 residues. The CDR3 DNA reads TGTGCCAGCATCCCACAGGGGGCCAGCACCGGGGAGCTGTTTTTT. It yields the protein CASIPQGASTGELFF.

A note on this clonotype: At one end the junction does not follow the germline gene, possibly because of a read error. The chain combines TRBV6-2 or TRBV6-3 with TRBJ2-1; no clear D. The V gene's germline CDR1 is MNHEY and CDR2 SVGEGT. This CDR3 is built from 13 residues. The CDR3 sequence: CASSLGSYKEQFF. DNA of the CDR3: TGTGCCAGCAGTCTAGGGTCCTACAAAGAGCAGTTCTTC.